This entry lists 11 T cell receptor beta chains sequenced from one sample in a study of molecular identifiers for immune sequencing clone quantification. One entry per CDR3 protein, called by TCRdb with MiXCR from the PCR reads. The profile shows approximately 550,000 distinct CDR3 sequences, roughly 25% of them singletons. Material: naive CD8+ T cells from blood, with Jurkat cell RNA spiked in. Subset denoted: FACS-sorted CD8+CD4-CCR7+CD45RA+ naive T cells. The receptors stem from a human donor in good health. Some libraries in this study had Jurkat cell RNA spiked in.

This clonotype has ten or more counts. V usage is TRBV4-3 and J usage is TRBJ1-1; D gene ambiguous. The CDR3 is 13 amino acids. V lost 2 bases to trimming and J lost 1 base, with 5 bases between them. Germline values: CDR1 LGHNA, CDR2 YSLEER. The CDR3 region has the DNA TGCGCCAGCAGCCAATACAGGAACACTGAAGCTTTCTTT. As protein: CASSQYRNTEAFF.

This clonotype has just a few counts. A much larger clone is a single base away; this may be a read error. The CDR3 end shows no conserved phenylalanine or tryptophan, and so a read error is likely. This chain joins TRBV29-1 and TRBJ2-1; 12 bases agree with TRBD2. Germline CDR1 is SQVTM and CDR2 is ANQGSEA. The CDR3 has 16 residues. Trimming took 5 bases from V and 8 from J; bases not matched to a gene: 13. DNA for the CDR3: TGCAGCGTTCCACCTAGCGGGGGGGCCACTGCGGATGAGCAGTTCTCC. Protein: CSVPPSGGATADEQFS.

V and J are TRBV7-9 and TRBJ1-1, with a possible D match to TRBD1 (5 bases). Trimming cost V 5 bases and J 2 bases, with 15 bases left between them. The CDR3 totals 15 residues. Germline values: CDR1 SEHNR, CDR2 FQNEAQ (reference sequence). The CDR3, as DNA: TGTGCCAGCAGCATAAATGTGGGGCATAACACTGAAGCTTTCTTT. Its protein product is CASSINVGHNTEAFF.

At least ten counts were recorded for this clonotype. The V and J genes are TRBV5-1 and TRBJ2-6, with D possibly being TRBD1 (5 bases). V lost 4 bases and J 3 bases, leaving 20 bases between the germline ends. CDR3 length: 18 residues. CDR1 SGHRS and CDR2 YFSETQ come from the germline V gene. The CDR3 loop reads CASSEDTPGVYGANVLTF. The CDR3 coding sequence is TGCGCCAGCAGCGAGGACACCCCAGGCGTCTATGGGGCCAACGTCCTGACTTTC.

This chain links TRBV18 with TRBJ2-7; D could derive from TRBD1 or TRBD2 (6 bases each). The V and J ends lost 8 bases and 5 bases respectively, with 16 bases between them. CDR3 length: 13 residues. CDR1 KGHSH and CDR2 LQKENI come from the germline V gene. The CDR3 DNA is TGTGCCAGCCGCGGAGGGGGAACCAACGAGCAGTACTTC. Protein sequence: CASRGGGTNEQYF.

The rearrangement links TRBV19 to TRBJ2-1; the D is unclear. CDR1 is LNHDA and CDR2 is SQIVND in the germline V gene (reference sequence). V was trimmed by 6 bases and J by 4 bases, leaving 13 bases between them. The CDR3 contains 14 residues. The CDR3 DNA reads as TGTGCCAGTAGCCCTACGGGCGCTTACAATGAGCAGTTCTTC. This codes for CASSPTGAYNEQFF.

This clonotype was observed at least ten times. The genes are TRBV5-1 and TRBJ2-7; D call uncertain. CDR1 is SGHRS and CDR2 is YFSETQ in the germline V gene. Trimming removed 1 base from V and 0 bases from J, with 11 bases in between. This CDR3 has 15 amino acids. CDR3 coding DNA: TGCGCCAGCAGCTTGAGCCCAGACAACTCCTACGAGCAGTACTTC. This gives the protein CASSLSPDNSYEQYF.

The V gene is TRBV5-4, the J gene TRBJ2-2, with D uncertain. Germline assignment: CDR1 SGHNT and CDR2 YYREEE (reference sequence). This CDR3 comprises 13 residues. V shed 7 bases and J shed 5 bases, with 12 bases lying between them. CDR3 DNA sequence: TGTGCCAGCGGCGGCAGTGGGACCGGGGAGCTGTTTTTT. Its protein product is CASGGSGTGELFF.

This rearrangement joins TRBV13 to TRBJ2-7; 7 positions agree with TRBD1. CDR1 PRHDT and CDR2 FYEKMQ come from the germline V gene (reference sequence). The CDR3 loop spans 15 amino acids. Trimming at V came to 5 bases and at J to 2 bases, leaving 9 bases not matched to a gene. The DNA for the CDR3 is TGTGCCAGCAGCGCGGACAGGCAGACCACCTACGAGCAGTACTTC. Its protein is CASSADRQTTYEQYF.

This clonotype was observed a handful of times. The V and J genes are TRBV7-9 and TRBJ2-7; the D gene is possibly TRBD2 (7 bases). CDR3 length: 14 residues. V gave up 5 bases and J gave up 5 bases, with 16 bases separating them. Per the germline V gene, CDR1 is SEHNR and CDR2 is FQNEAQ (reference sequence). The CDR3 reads CASSPPGGLDEQYF. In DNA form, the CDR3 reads TGTGCCAGCAGCCCGCCCGGGGGGCTCGACGAGCAGTACTTC.

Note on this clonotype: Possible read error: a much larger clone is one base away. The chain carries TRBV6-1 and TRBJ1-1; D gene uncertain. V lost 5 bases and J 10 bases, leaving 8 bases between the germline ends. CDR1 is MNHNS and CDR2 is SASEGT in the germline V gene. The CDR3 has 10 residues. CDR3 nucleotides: TGTGCCAGCAGTCAGCCTGCAGCTTTCTTT. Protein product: CASSQPAAFF.